This T cell receptor beta chain was identified during a study of a mutant IDH1 vaccine in newly diagnosed glioma (TCRdb year 2021). Turning to the overall study: Vaccination was initiated 4-6 weeks after radiotherapy alone, or concurrently with temozolomide cycles in the chemotherapy-containing groups. Six visits were used for peripheral blood collection: V03 (baseline), V05, V07, V10, V12 and V13. Longitudinal TCRB deep sequencing was done for roughly 23 treated patients, wherever samples were available for exploratory analyses. The roughly 35 treated patients were roughly 60% male and 37.5% female, with a mean age of approximately 40 years. The week-35 safety follow-up was designated visit V12, and the week-47 end of study was designated visit V13. Prior to enrollment, patients had been given standard therapy consisting of radiotherapy alone, temozolomide alone, or radiochemotherapy with temozolomide, with the combination given to most patients.

Libraries were prepared through the immunoSEQ multiplex PCR assay. Following the manufacturer's protocol, the hsTCRB Kit was used to amplify rearranged TCR beta chain sequences. Sequencing of TCRB libraries was carried out on an Illumina MiSeq. Under the source paper's analysis protocol: Demultiplexing, trimming and gene mapping were performed with the kit vendor's proprietary platform. TCRdb took over this immuneACCESS table, retaining in-frame rearrangements with V and J assigned. Such tables are incomplete; in checked studies, under half of the missing clones stem from an unresolved V gene, and the remainder is unexplained. V and J calls plus clone size are reproduced from that table; the DNA served to infer D and trimming. The sample table records roughly 50,000 clones; 65% to 85% of these occur just once. The ten largest clones add up to more than 6.5% of the sample. On the study overall, not on this receptor specifically: The authors stated that sample limitations prevented analyses of patient blood samples from being reproduced. Selection of PBMC samples for TCRB deep sequencing was based on availability. Pseudoprogression appeared unrelated to alterations in the top peripheral T cell clonotypes detected by TCRB sequencing. Immune responses induced by the vaccine were seen in around 93% of patients across multiple MHC alleles.

What the time point label conveys for this sample: week 35, safety follow-up. Each vaccine dose, consisting of 300 ug of a 20-mer mutant IDH1 peptide in Montanide, was administered subcutaneously with topical imiquimod. Eight vaccinations were administered to patients in weeks 1, 3, 5, 7, 11, 15, 19 and 23, corresponding to visits V03 through V10. Donors had newly diagnosed WHO grade 3 or 4 IDH1-mutant astrocytomas with loss of nuclear ATRX. The samples were drawn from NOA16, a multicentre, single-arm, open-label phase I trial in Germany that tested a mutant IDH1 peptide vaccine in humans for the first time. Genomic DNA for TCRB sequencing was isolated from EDTA blood with the DNeasy Blood and Tissue Kit. As concerns this clone: It lacks a known antigen. Per-nucleotide qualities are absent, and no much larger clonotype sits a single base away.

CDR1 MNHEY and CDR2 SVGAGI are derived from the germline V gene. Germline trimming: 5 bases from V, 7 bases from J; junction bases outside gene matches: 13. The CDR3 runs 15 residues from the cysteine to the phenylalanine. Only CDR3 DNA remains: 45 bases, in frame from the first base. This specimen consisted of PBMCs, obtained from a glioma patient whose treatment included an IDH1 peptide vaccine. The rearrangement combines TRBV6-5 with TRBJ1-1; TRBD1 matches 7 bases in the middle. This receptor was obtained from a man aged 40-55 years with glioma. CDR3 sequence: CASSPEAGGGVEAFF. The DNA is as follows: TGTGCCAGCAGTCCCGAGGCGGGAGGGGGCGTTGAAGCTTTCTTT.